The 16 T cell receptor beta chains listed next were all sequenced from one sample in a study of early T cells in non-severe SARS-CoV-2 infection. TCRdb ran MiXCR on the 5' RACE reads and lists one entry per CDR3 protein. Of tens of thousands of distinct CDR3 sequences in the sample, about 9% were seen once. The material was whole blood, obtained at baseline. The receptors were sampled from an adult who was a healthcare worker with PCR-confirmed SARS-CoV-2 infection or an uninfected control (not recorded which).

This clonotype was counted a few times. The rearrangement links TRBV7-9 to TRBJ1-6; D ambiguous. The CDR3 contains 18 residues. V was pared by 6 bases and J by 0 bases, with 18 bases between. Germline CDR1 reads SEHNR; CDR2 reads FQNEAQ (reference sequence). The CDR3 spells CASSFVTPSSSYNSPLHF. The CDR3 DNA is TGTGCCAGCAGTTTTGTGACACCGTCAAGCTCCTATAATTCACCCCTCCACTTT.

Ten or more counts support this clonotype. The rearrangement joins TRBV7-9 to TRBJ2-7, with 7 nucleotides matching TRBD1. Per germline, CDR1 SEHNR and CDR2 FQNEAQ (reference sequence). The J segment lost 7 bases and the V segment lost 0 bases, leaving 6 bases of the junction unmatched. The CDR3 sequence is 14 residues long. The CDR3 reads CASSLAETGREQYF. The CDR3 DNA sequence: TGTGCCAGCAGCTTAGCCGAGACAGGGAGAGAGCAGTACTTC.

This clonotype was counted many times. V is TRBV15 and J is TRBJ2-7; D might be TRBD2 (6 bases). The germline V gene encodes CDR1 LNHNV and CDR2 YYDKDF (reference sequence). V lost 4 bases to trimming and J lost 0 bases, with 22 bases between them. The CDR3 is 18 residues long. For the CDR3, the DNA is TGTGCCACCAGCATACTGGGGGGTAGGGACTCGAGCTCCTACGAGCAGTACTTC. Protein: CATSILGGRDSSSYEQYF.

With regard to this clonotype: A much larger clone lies a single base off, so this may be a read error. The chain combines TRBV27 with TRBJ2-3, with D tentatively TRBD1 (8 bases). The V gene lost 4 bases and the J gene lost 3 bases, with 14 bases spanning the gap. The germline V gene has CDR1 MNHEY and CDR2 SMNVEV (reference sequence). This CDR3 has 15 residues. The CDR3 sequence: CASSSPQGGTDTQYF. CDR3 DNA sequence: TGTGCCAGCAGTTCCCCACAGGGGGGGACAGATACGCAGTATTTT.

This chain joins TRBV5-5 and TRBJ1-1; TRBD1 is a possible D gene (6 bases). The CDR3 extends over 14 amino acids. Trimming shortened V by 3 bases and J by 1 base, and 10 bases separated the two germline ends. Germline CDR1 is SGHKS and CDR2 is YYEKEE (reference sequence). The CDR3 DNA sequence: TGTGCCAGCAGCTGGGGGGCGAAGAACACTGAAGCTTTCTTT. It encodes CASSWGAKNTEAFF.

This clonotype came up many times. The V and J genes are TRBV24-1 and TRBJ1-5; D is perhaps TRBD1 (6 bases). The germline CDR1 and CDR2 sequences are KGHDR and SFDVKD. V was clipped by 4 bases and J by 3 bases, with 12 bases between them. The length of the CDR3 is 15 residues. CDR3 DNA: TGTGCCACCAGTGACAATACAGGGTTCAATCAGCCCCAGCATTTT. Protein product: CATSDNTGFNQPQHF.

This clonotype has at least ten counts. This sequence joins TRBV28 and TRBJ1-2, with 8 bases aligning to TRBD1. Germline trimming cut 3 bases from V and 0 bases from J; bases unmatched to any gene: 6. The CDR3 sequence is 16 residues long. Germline CDR1 reads MDHEN; CDR2 reads SYDVKM. In DNA, the CDR3 is TGTGCCAGCAGTTTGACAGGGGAAATAGCTAACTATGGCTACACCTTC. Protein: CASSLTGEIANYGYTF.

This clonotype was seen more than once but under ten times. The rearrangement uses TRBV6-4 and TRBJ1-2; the D is unclear. V lost 4 bases, J lost 0 bases, and 12 bases lay in between. Germline V gene data show CDR1 as MRHNA and CDR2 as SNTAGT. This CDR3 comprises 15 residues. As DNA, the CDR3 is TGTGCCAGCAGTGTTGAACACTCCTCTAACTATGGCTACACCTTC. Residues: CASSVEHSSNYGYTF.

There are many counts of this clonotype. The V call is TRBV19, the J call TRBJ2-1; either TRBD1 or TRBD2 may supply D (5 bases each). V shed 5 bases and J shed 4 bases, with 18 bases lying between them. This CDR3 contains 16 residues. From germline, CDR1 is LNHDA and CDR2 SQIVND (reference sequence). CDR3 sequence reads: CASSSGEGAAYNEQFF. CDR3 sequence (DNA): TGTGCCAGTAGTTCCGGGGAAGGGGCAGCTTACAATGAGCAGTTCTTC.

This clonotype was seen more than once but under ten times. The rearrangement joins TRBV19 to TRBJ1-2; TRBD1 matches 10 bases. The V gene end was trimmed by 4 bases and the J gene end by 3 bases; junction bases not matched to a gene: 5. Germline assignment: CDR1 LNHDA and CDR2 SQIVND (reference sequence). CDR3 length: 15 amino acids. In DNA, the CDR3 is TGTGCCAGTAGTAGTATCGGGACAGGGGACTATGGCTACACCTTC. Translated: CASSSIGTGDYGYTF.

Sample share makes this clonotype medium-sized. The chain has TRBV7-2 and TRBJ2-1, with D hard to call. There are 12 residues in the CDR3. Germline lookup yields CDR1 SGHTA and CDR2 FQGNSA. V lost 1 base to trimming and J lost 8 bases, with 6 bases between them. CDR3: CASSLESYEQFF. DNA of the CDR3: TGTGCCAGCAGCTTAGAGTCTTATGAGCAGTTCTTC.

The rearrangement joins TRBV6-1 to TRBJ2-3, with D possibly matching TRBD2 (7 bases). V gave up 7 bases and J gave up 1 base, with 15 bases separating them. Germline loops: CDR1 MNHNS, CDR2 SASEGT. This CDR3 region has 15 residues. This CDR3 reads CASMGASGRTDTQYF. CDR3 DNA: TGTGCCAGCATGGGGGCTAGCGGACGCACAGATACGCAGTATTTT.

The gene calls are TRBV6-2 or TRBV6-3 and TRBJ2-7; 10 bases map to TRBD1. Trimming cost V 4 bases and J 3 bases; bases outside gene matches: 6. CDR1 MNHEY and CDR2 SVGEGT come from the germline V gene. The CDR3 is made up of 15 amino acids. CDR3 sequence (DNA): TGTGCCAGCAGTTTGGCGGGACAGGGGATCTACGAGCAGTACTTC. It is translated as CASSLAGQGIYEQYF.

The table lists this clonotype with a few counts. The genes are TRBV12-3 or TRBV12-4 and TRBJ1-3; D unclear. V lost 4 bases to trimming and J lost 0 bases, with 4 bases between them. This CDR3 comprises 13 residues. Here the CDR3 reads CASSSVSGNTIYF. CDR3 DNA sequence: TGTGCCAGCAGTTCGGTCTCTGGAAACACCATATATTTT.

This clonotype was recorded at least ten times. The rearrangement joins TRBV28 to TRBJ2-7, with no clear D. Germline assignment: CDR1 MDHEN and CDR2 SYDVKM. Trimming shortened V by 2 bases and J by 2 bases, and 13 bases separated the two germline ends. The CDR3 covers 15 residues. The DNA for the CDR3 is TGTGCCAGCAGTTTAAACAGCTTGGGGACCTACGAGCAGTACTTC. Amino acid sequence: CASSLNSLGTYEQYF.

Of note for this clonotype: A much larger clone differs by one base, so this may be a read error. The rearrangement links TRBV20-1 to TRBJ1-5; D unresolved. CDR3 size: 14 residues. The ends were cut back, 0 bases at V and 6 bases at J, with 12 bases in the middle. The germline V gene has CDR1 DFQATT and CDR2 SNEGSKA (reference sequence). CDR3 bases: TGCAGTGCTAGAGATTCTGAGTTAAGTCAGCCCCAGCATTTT. As protein: CSARDSELSQPQHF.